This T cell receptor (beta chain) comes out of a study of blood T cell repertoires in COVID-19 (dated by TCRdb to about 2020). In the study overall: Samples from collaborators originated in the United States, Italy and Spain and spanned both the acute and convalescent phases of COVID-19. The material from the prospective study consisted of cDNA or gDNA derived from T cells, B-cell-depleted T cells, or PBMCs. Subjects who had been exposed to COVID-19, were actively infected with it, or had recovered from it provided the deeply sampled blood TCRbeta repertoires that made up the dataset. A freely available public database, intended as a resource for researchers studying the immune response to SARS-CoV-2, is where the repertoires were released. The samples were drawn from the first 160 participants of the ongoing ImmuneRACE study and from 1,200 or so subjects provided by 6 global collaborators. A de-identified subject ID, COVID-19 status, age in years and sex were almost always included in the sample metadata. Where available, HLA class I and class II types were taken from metadata supplied by the sample provider and were not determined by assay-based typing. What the work shows at the level of the full study, not this receptor alone: The amount of clinical and demographic metadata varied by source and participant and was provided uncurated.

One collaborating source in Seattle enrolled patients while the patients were actively infected and followed the patients over time throughout the course of disease. Whole blood was collected in K2EDTA tubes by collaborating institutions according to the institutions' own protocols. For TCRbeta analysis, collaborator samples were shipped as frozen whole blood, as isolated PBMCs, or as DNA extracted from either sample type. About this clone: Its antigen remains unidentified. Base qualities are not at hand, and no much larger clone is one base apart.

The CDR3 holds 16 amino acids from the cysteine to the phenylalanine. Of the read, only the CDR3 DNA is kept; its 48 bases are in frame from base 1. V loses 5 bases at its end and J loses 5 bases; junction bases beyond the gene matches: 7. Sequences SGHTA (CDR1) and FQGTGA (CDR2) are obtained from the germline V gene. TCRbeta CDR3 regions were amplified from genomic DNA by means of the immunoSEQ Assay, a bias-controlled multiplex PCR. Under the source paper's analysis protocol: The number of nucleated cells in each sample was estimated by amplification of reference gene primers within the assay. To quantify the absolute abundance of each unique TCRbeta CDR3 rearrangement, sequence reads were collapsed and filtered. For each sample, productive Simpson clonality was calculated as the square root of Simpson's diversity index across productive rearrangements. TCRdb obtained this table from immuneACCESS and retained in-frame rearrangements with V and J assigned. These tables miss some clones; where compared with another copy, unresolved V genes account for less than half of the shortfall, and the remainder is unexplained. The D gene and trimming were derived from the DNA, and the V and J assignments and clone size from that table. A total of over 70,000 clones appear in this sample, roughly four fifths of them only once. Over 2% of the sample goes to the ten largest clones.

The sample taken for sequencing was peripheral blood. The rearrangement joined TRBV7-3 to TRBJ2-7; 15 nucleotides in the junction match TRBD2. The sequence was obtained from a man between 65 and 85 years old with COVID-19, enrolled during active disease. Here is the DNA: TGTGCCAGCAGCACCCGGACTAGCGGGAGGGTGGACGAGCAGTACTTC. Protein translation: CASSTRTSGRVDEQYF.